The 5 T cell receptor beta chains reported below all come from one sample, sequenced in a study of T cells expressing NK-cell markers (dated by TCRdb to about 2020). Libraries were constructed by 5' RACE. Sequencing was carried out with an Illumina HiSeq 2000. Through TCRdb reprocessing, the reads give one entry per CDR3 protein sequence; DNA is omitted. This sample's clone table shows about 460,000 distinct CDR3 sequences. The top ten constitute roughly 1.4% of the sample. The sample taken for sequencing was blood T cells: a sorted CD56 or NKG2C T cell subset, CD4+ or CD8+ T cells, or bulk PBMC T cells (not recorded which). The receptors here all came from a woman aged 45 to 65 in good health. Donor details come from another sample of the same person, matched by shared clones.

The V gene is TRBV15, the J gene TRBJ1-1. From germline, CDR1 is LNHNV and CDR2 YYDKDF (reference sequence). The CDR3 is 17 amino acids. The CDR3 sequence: CATSREDSGVPNTEAFF.

The chain's CDR3 is CAWKWSRSEAFF. The chain joins TRBV30 to TRBJ1-1; lacking DNA, the TRBD1 call made by TCRdb goes unchecked. Germline-derived CDR1 and CDR2 are GTSNPN and SVGIG (reference sequence). The length of the CDR3 is 12 residues.

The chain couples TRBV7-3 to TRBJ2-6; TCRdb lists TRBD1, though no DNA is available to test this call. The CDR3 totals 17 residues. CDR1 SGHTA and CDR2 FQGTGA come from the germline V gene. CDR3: CASSRTGFTSGANVLTF.

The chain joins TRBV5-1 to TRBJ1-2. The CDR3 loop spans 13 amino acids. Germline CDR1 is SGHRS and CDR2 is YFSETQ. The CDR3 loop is CASRDHRVYGYTF.

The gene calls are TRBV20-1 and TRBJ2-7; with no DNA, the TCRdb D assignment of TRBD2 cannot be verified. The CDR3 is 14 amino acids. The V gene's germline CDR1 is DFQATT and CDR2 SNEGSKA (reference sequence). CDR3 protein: CSAAGLRKRDEQYF.